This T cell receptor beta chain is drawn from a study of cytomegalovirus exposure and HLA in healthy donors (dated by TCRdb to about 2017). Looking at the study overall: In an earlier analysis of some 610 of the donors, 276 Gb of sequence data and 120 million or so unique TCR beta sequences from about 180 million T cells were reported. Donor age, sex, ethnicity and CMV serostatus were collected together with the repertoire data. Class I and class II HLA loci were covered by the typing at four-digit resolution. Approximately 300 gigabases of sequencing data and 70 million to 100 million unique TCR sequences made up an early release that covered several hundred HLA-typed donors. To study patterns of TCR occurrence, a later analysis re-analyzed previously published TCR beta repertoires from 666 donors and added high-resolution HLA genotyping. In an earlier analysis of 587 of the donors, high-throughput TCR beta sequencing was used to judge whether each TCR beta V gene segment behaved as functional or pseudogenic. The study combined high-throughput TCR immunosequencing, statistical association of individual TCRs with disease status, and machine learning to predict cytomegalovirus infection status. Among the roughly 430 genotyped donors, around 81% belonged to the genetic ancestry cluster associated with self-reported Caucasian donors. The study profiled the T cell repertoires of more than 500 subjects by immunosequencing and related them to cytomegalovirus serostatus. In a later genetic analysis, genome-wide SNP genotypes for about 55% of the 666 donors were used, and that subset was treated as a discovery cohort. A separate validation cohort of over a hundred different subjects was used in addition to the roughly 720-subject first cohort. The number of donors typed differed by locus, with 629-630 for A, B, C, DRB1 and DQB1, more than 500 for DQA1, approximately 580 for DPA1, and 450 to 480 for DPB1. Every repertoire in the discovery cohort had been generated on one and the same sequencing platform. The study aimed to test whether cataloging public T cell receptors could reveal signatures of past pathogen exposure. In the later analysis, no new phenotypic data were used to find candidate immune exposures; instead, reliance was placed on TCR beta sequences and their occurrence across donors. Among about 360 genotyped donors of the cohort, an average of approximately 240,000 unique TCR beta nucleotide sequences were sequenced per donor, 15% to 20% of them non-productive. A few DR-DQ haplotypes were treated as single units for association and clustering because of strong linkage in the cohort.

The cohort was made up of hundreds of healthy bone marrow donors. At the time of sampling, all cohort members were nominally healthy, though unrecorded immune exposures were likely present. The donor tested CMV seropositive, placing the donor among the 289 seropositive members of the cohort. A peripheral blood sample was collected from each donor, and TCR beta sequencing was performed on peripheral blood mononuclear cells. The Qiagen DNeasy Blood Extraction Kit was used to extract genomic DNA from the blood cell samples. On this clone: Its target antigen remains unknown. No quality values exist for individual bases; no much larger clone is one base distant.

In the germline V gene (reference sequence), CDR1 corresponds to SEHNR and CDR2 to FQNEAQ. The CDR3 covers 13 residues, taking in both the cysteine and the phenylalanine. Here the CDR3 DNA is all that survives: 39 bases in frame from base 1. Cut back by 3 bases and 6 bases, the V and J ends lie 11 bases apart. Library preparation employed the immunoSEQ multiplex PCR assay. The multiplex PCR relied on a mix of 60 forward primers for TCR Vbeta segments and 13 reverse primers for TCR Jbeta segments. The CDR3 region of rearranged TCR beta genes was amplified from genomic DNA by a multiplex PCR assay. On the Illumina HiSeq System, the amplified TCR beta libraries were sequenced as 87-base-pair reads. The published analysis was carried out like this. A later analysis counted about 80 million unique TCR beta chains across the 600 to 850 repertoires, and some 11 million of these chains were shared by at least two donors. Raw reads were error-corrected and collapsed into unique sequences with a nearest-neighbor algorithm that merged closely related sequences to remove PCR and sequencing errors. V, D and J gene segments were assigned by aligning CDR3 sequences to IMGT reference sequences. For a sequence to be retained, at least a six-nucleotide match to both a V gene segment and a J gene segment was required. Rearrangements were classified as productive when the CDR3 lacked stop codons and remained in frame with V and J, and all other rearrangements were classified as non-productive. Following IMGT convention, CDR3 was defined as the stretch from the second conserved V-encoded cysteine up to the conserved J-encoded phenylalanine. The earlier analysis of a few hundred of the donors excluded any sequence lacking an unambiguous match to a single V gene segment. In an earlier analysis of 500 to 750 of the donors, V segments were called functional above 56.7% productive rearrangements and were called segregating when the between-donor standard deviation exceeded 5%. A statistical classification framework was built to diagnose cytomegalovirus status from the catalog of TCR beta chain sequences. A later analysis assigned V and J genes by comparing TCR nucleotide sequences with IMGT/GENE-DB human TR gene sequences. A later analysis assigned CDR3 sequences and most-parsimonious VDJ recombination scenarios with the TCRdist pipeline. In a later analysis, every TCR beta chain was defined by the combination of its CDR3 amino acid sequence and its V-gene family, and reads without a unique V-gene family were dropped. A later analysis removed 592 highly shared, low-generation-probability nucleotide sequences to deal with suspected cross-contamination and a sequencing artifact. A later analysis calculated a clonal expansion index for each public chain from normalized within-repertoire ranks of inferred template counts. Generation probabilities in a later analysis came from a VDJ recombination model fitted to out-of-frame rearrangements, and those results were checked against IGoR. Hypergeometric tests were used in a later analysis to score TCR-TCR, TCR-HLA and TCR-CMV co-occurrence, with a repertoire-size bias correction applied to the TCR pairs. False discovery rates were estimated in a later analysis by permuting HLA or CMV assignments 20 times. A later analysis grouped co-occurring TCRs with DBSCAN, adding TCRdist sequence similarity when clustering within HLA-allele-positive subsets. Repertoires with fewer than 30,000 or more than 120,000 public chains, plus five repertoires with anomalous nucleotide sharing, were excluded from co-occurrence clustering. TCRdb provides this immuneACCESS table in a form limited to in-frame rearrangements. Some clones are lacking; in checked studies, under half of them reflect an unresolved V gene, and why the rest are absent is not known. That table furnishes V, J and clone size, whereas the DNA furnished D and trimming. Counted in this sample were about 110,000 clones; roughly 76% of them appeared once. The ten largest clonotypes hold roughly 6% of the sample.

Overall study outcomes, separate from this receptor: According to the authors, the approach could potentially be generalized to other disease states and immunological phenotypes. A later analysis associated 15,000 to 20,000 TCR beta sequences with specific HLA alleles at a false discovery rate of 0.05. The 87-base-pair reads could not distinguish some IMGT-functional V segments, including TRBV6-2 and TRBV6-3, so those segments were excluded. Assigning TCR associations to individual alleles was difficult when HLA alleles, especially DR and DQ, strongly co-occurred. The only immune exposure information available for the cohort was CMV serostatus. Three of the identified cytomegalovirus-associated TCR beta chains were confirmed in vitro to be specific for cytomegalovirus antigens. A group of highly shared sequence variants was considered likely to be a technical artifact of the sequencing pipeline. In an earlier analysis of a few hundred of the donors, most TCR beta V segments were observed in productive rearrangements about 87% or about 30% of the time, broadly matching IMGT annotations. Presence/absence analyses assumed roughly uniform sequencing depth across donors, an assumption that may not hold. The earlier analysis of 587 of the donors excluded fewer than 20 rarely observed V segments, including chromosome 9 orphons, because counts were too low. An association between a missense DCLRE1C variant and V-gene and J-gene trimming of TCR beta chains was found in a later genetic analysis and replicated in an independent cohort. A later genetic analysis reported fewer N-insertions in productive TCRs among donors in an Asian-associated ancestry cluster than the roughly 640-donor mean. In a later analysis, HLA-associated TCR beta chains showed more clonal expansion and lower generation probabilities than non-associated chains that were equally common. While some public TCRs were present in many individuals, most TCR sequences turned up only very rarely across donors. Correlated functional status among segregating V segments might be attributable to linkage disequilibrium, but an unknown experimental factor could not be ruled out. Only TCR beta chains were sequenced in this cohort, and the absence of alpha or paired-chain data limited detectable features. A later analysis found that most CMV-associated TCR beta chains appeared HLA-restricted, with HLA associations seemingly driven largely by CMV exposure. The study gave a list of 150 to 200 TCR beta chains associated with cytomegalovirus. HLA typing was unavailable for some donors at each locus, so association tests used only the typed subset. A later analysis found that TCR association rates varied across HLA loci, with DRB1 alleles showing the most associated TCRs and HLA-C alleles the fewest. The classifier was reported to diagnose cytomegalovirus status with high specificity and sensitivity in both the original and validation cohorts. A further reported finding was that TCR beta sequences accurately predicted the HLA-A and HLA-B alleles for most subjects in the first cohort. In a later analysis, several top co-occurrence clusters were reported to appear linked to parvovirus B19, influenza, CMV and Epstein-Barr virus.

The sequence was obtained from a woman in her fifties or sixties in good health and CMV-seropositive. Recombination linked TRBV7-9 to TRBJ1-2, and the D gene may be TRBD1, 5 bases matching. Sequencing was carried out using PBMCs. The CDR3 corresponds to CASSFGRGDGYTF. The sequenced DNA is TGTGCCAGCAGCTTCGGGCGGGGGGATGGCTACACCTTC.